This T cell receptor beta chain was identified in a study of shared clonotypes between healthy human individuals. Trimming shortened V by 3 bases and J by 3 bases, and 8 bases separated the two germline ends. Germline CDR1 is KGHSH and CDR2 is LQKENI. The CDR3 totals 13 residues. Note on this clone: Its antigen is unidentified. Other DNA variants within this sample encode the same CDR3.

Findings and limits, study-wide: Donors were few, which limited the genetic and exposure-history diversity represented.

Some clones are missing from TCRdb's copy, which holds only in-frame ones; the method was immunoSEQ multiplex PCR. The sample lists roughly 330,000 clones; about 74% were seen once. The chain links TRBV18 to TRBJ2-5; D is perhaps TRBD1 (5 bases). This receptor was identified in a young man in good health. The material sequenced was memory CD4+ T cells sorted from blood. The subset: CD45RA-negative fraction. CDR3 residues: CASSPRQKETQYF. CDR3 DNA: TGTGCCAGCTCACCGAGACAGAAAGAGACCCAGTACTTC.